The 29 T cell receptor beta chains below were found in one sample sequenced in a study of blood T cell repertoires in COVID-19. Profiling relied on immunoSEQ multiplex PCR, and the TCRdb table lists in-frame clones only, not all of them. The table has 300,000 to 350,000 clones, 90% seen once. The sequenced material came from PBMCs or T cells enriched from blood (not recorded which). The receptor source for this set is a woman aged 18-29 years with acute COVID-19.

For the CDR3, the DNA is TGTGCCACCCGGGCGACAGGGTTAGGGGGTGAGCAGTTCTTC. Amino acids: CATRATGLGGEQFF. The chain carries TRBV24-1 and TRBJ2-1, with 7 bases fitting TRBD1. V lost 9 bases and J lost 9; bases outside the gene matches: 13. The CDR3 spans 14 residues. Germline V CDR1 and CDR2: KGHDR, SFDVKD.

DNA for the CDR3: TGTGCCAGCAGTTTACGGGACAGGGGTCGATATGGCTACACCTTC. The encoded protein is CASSLRDRGRYGYTF. The chain has TRBV27 and TRBJ1-2, with 10 bases identical to TRBD1. The V and J ends lost 2 bases and 5 bases, in that order; junction bases with no gene match: 5. Germline values: CDR1 MNHEY, CDR2 SMNVEV (reference sequence). The CDR3 spans 15 residues.

The chain joins TRBV11-2 to TRBJ1-3; D call uncertain. V was pared by 8 bases and J by 4 bases, with 6 bases between. The CDR3 sequence is 11 residues long. Germline V gene sequence: CDR1 SGHAT, CDR2 FQNNGV. The CDR3 region is CASGPGNTIYF. The CDR3 DNA follows: TGTGCCAGCGGCCCAGGAAACACCATATATTTT. Drawing the rest from reference TRBV11-2 and TRBJ1-3, the complete variable domain is EAGVAQSPRYKIIEKRQSVAFWCNPISGHATLYWYQQILGQGPKLLIQFQNNGVVDDSQLPKDRFSAERLKGVDSTLKIQPAKLEDSAVYLCASGPGNTIYFGEGSWLTVV.

The chain links TRBV6-1 to TRBJ2-1; 8 nucleotides line up with TRBD1. After removal of 2 bases from V and 6 bases from J, the junction contained 6 bases not matched to a gene. The CDR3 contains 15 residues. CDR1 and CDR2 (germline): MNHNS, SASEGT. This CDR3 reads CASSEFRTGFNEQFF. CDR3 coding DNA: TGTGCCAGCAGTGAATTTCGGACAGGGTTCAATGAGCAGTTCTTC.

This clone was seen just once. The V and J genes are TRBV28 and TRBJ1-2; the match to TRBD1 covers 10 bases. The germline gives CDR1 MDHEN, CDR2 SYDVKM. V trimming: 3 bases; J trimming: 7 bases; junction bases outside the gene matches: 8. The CDR3 spans 15 residues. CDR3 sequence reads: CASSLTRDRGSGYTF. The CDR3 region has the DNA TGTGCCAGCAGTTTGACCCGGGACAGGGGAAGTGGCTACACCTTC.

CDR3 coding DNA: TGTGCCAGCAGCTCCACTAGAGGGGAGACCCAGTACTTC. Translation gives CASSSTRGETQYF. The J gene is TRBJ2-5, the V gene TRBV13; D possibly corresponds to TRBD2 (5 bases). V lost 4 bases and J lost 5, with 11 bases in between. Germline values: CDR1 PRHDT, CDR2 FYEKMQ (reference sequence). This CDR3 is built from 13 residues.

CDR3 in amino acids: CASSLASGGTYNEQFF. DNA of the CDR3: TGTGCCAGCAGCTTAGCGTCGGGGGGGACTTACAATGAGCAGTTCTTC. The V call is TRBV7-9, the J call TRBJ2-1; the match to TRBD2 covers 8 bases. CDR3 size: 16 residues. The V and J ends lost 0 bases and 4 bases, in that order; junction bases with no gene match: 5. Germline CDR1 SEHNR, CDR2 FQNEAQ (reference sequence).

V is TRBV7-9 and J is TRBJ1-1; D is possibly TRBD1 (5 bases). Germline CDR1 is SEHNR and CDR2 is FQNEAQ (reference sequence). The CDR3 runs 13 residues. Between the trimmed V and J ends, which lost 5 bases and 4 bases, there was a span of 11 bases. The CDR3, as DNA: TGTGCCAGCAGCCCCAGGGAAGGCACTGAAGCTTTCTTT. Translation gives CASSPREGTEAFF.

V gene TRBV6-4 combines with J gene TRBJ1-6; TRBD1 is a possible D gene (6 bases). The CDR3 has 14 amino acids. The V end lost 3 bases, the J end lost 9 bases, and 12 bases lay between the germline ends. Germline lookup yields CDR1 MRHNA and CDR2 SNTAGT. CDR3 protein: CASSEGGEGSPLHF. The CDR3 bases are TGTGCCAGCAGTGAAGGGGGGGAAGGTTCACCCCTCCACTTT.

The CDR3 spells CSARIIGELFF. For the CDR3, the DNA is TGCAGTGCTAGAATCATCGGGGAGCTGTTTTTT. This sequence joins TRBV20-1 and TRBJ2-2; D uncertain. Trimming took 2 bases from V and 7 from J, leaving 5 bases between them. CDR3 length equals 11 residues. CDR1 DFQATT and CDR2 SNEGSKA come from the germline V gene (reference sequence).

The chain employs TRBV9 and TRBJ2-1; TRBD2 agrees at 16 bases. Germline V gene data show CDR1 as SGDLS and CDR2 as YYNGEE. V shed 4 bases, J shed 7 bases, and the junction held 11 bases outside the gene matches. The CDR3 length is 18 residues. CDR3 residues: CASSHGTSGRAEGNEQFF. The DNA of the CDR3 is TGTGCCAGCAGCCATGGGACTAGCGGGAGGGCGGAGGGGAATGAGCAGTTCTTC.

The genes are TRBV9 and TRBJ2-5, with 8 nucleotides matching TRBD2. CDR3 length: 16 residues. J was trimmed by 1 base and V by 0 bases; bases with no gene match: 5. The germline V gene has CDR1 SGDLS and CDR2 YYNGEE. As DNA, the CDR3 is TGTGCCAGCAGCGTAGGTGCGGGAGGAACCCAAGAGACCCAGTACTTC. Translated: CASSVGAGGTQETQYF. Full variable domain (missing parts from reference TRBV9 and TRBJ2-5): DSGVTQTPKHLITATGQRVTLRCSPRSGDLSVYWYQQSLDQGLQFLIQYYNGEERAKGNILERFSAQQFPDLHSELNLSSLELGDSALYFCASSVGAGGTQETQYFGPGTRLLVL.

The chain employs TRBV28 and TRBJ1-6; possibly TRBD1 for D (6 bases). Germline V gives CDR1 MDHEN, CDR2 SYDVKM. V was clipped by 2 bases and J by 9 bases, with 11 bases between them. CDR3 size: 14 residues. CDR3 bases: TGTGCCAGCAGTTTAATTATAGGGGGTTCACCCCTCCACTTT. Amino acids: CASSLIIGGSPLHF.

The chain links TRBV3-1 (or the pseudogene TRBV3-2) to TRBJ2-7; D ambiguous. Looked up from germline, CDR1 is LGHDT and CDR2 is YNNKEL (reference sequence). V lost 3 bases to trimming and J lost 0 bases, with 6 bases between them. The CDR3 length is 13 residues. CDR3 DNA sequence: TGTGCCAGCAGCCACCTCCCCTCCTACGAGCAGTACTTC. It yields the protein CASSHLPSYEQYF.

The V call is TRBV3-1 (or the pseudogene TRBV3-2), the J call TRBJ1-2; D perhaps matches TRBD1 (5 bases). V gave up 4 bases and J gave up 9 bases, with 24 bases separating them. The germline V gene has CDR1 LGHDT and CDR2 YNNKEL (reference sequence). The CDR3 totals 16 residues. The chain's CDR3 is CASSPQTAWTPVSYTF. The CDR3 DNA is TGTGCCAGCAGCCCCCAGACCGCGTGGACACCTGTCAGCTACACCTTC.

The chain employs TRBV27 and TRBJ1-1; TRBD1 matches at 9 bases. The CDR3 contains 14 residues. The junction had 3 bases not matched to a gene; V was cut back by 3 bases and J by 4 bases. The germline gives CDR1 MNHEY, CDR2 SMNVEV (reference sequence). This chain's CDR3 is CASSFGTGSTEAFF. CDR3 nucleotides: TGTGCCAGCAGTTTCGGGACAGGGAGCACTGAAGCTTTCTTT.

The chain couples TRBV25-1 to TRBJ2-3; 8 bases match TRBD1. Germline CDR1 MGHDK, CDR2 SYGVNS. The trim removed 6 bases at V and 0 bases at J, leaving 14 bases unmatched. This CDR3 is 18 amino acids long. This CDR3 is CASSDGTPRQGSTDTQYF. The CDR3 DNA reads as TGTGCCAGCAGCGATGGGACCCCTCGACAGGGGAGCACAGATACGCAGTATTTT.

This clone appeared a single time. V usage is TRBV12-5 and J usage is TRBJ1-4; D is uncertain. The germline gives CDR1 LGHNT, CDR2 FRNRAP. V was clipped by 3 bases and J by 8 bases, with 16 bases between them. The CDR3 runs to 15 residues. CDR3 sequence (DNA): TGTGCTAGTGGTTTACACCCGGGAGGCCAGGAAAAACTGTTTTTT. It codes for CASGLHPGGQEKLFF.

The chain joins TRBV28 to TRBJ1-1; D is uncertain. Germline CDR1 and CDR2: MDHEN and SYDVKM. The germline V and J ends were trimmed by 8 bases and 8 bases, with 12 bases remaining between them. CDR3 length: 11 amino acids. CDR3 in DNA: TGTGCCAGCGGTCAGTCCGTAGAAGCTTTCTTT. Translation: CASGQSVEAFF.

The chain recombines TRBV19 with TRBJ1-4; 9 bases map to TRBD1. The CDR3 spans 15 residues. The germline V gene has CDR1 LNHDA and CDR2 SQIVND (reference sequence). The trim removed 2 bases at V and 5 bases at J, leaving 3 bases unmatched. The CDR3 DNA follows: TGTGCCAGTAGTATAACCGGGACAGGGAATGAAAAACTGTTTTTT. Residues: CASSITGTGNEKLFF. Full variable domain (outside the CDR3, taken from reference TRBV19 and TRBJ1-4): DGGITQSPKYLFRKEGQNVTLSCEQNLNHDAMYWYRQDPGQGLRLIYYSQIVNDFQKGDIAEGYSVSREKKESFPLTVTSAQKNPTAFYLCASSITGTGNEKLFFGSGTQLSVL.

The table lists this clone with a count of one. This sequence joins TRBV6-5 and TRBJ2-7; 10 bases fit TRBD1. J was trimmed by 3 bases and V by 3 bases; bases with no gene match: 5. Germline loops: CDR1 MNHEY, CDR2 SVGAGI. The CDR3 loop spans 15 amino acids. In DNA form, the CDR3 reads TGTGCCAGCAGTTATAAATGGGACAGGGGCTACGAGCAGTACTTC. Protein product: CASSYKWDRGYEQYF.

The chain links TRBV2 to TRBJ1-2; D is perhaps TRBD1 (6 bases). There are 13 residues in the CDR3. Germline V gene lookup returns CDR1 SNHLY and CDR2 FYNNEI. V lost 7 bases and J 6 bases, leaving 15 bases between the germline ends. The CDR3: CASIRGARDGYTF. The CDR3, as DNA: TGTGCCAGCATTCGGGGGGCCCGGGATGGCTACACCTTC. Full variable domain (outside the CDR3, taken from reference TRBV2 and TRBJ1-2): EPEVTQTPSHQVTQMGQEVILRCVPISNHLYFYWYRQILGQKVEFLVSFYNNEISEKSEIFDDQFSVERPDGSNFTLKIRSTKLEDSAMYFCASIRGARDGYTFGSGTRLTVV.

The chain joins TRBV28 to TRBJ1-1; no reliable D call. CDR1 and CDR2 from the germline V gene are MDHEN and SYDVKM. V was cut by 6 bases and J by 1 base, with 12 bases left in between. There are 14 residues in the CDR3. The CDR3 sequence: CASRSYAENTEAFF. Here the CDR3 DNA reads TGTGCCAGCAGGAGTTACGCGGAGAACACTGAAGCTTTCTTT. Complete variable domain (other parts from reference TRBV28 and TRBJ1-1): DVKVTQSSRYLVKRTGEKVFLECVQDMDHENMFWYRQDPGLGLRLIYFSYDVKMKEKGDIPEGYSVSREKKERFSLILESASTNQTSMYLCASRSYAENTEAFFGQGTRLTVV.

The gene calls are TRBV24-1 and TRBJ2-7, with 9 bases matching TRBD1. This CDR3 is 15 amino acids long. The V gene's germline CDR1 is KGHDR and CDR2 SFDVKD. Trimming at V came to 4 bases and at J to 4 bases, leaving 7 bases not matched to a gene. CDR3 residues: CATSEGTGLRYEQYF. The CDR3 DNA sequence: TGTGCCACCAGTGAGGGGACAGGGCTTCGGTACGAGCAGTACTTC.

Worth noting for this clone: In the same sample, other DNA sequences code for this CDR3. The V call is TRBV5-1, the J call TRBJ1-2; the D is unclear. This CDR3 is 13 amino acids long. Trimming took off 0 bases at V and 0 bases at J, with 3 bases between the two ends. The germline V gene has CDR1 SGHRS and CDR2 YFSETQ. The CDR3 bases are TGCGCCAGCAGCTTGGCGGCTAACTATGGCTACACCTTC. As protein: CASSLAANYGYTF. The whole variable domain, remainder taken from reference TRBV5-1 and TRBJ1-2, is KAGVTQTPRYLIKTRGQQVTLSCSPISGHRSVSWYQQTPGQGLQFLFEYFSETQRNKGNFPGRFSGRQFSNSRSEMNVSTLELGDSALYLCASSLAANYGYTFGSGTRLTVV.

The V and J genes are TRBV18 and TRBJ2-5, with 15 bases aligning to TRBD2. Germline CDR1 and CDR2: KGHSH and LQKENI. J was trimmed by 4 bases and V by 3 bases; bases with no gene match: 3. CDR3 length: 16 amino acids. As DNA, the CDR3 is TGTGCCAGCTCACCCGCGGGACTAGCGGGAGGAGAGACCCAGTACTTC. It codes for CASSPAGLAGGETQYF.

J is TRBJ2-1 and V is TRBV24-1, with a tentative D call TRBD2 (5 bases). Trimming shortened V by 4 bases and J by 4 bases, and 16 bases separated the two germline ends. The CDR3 runs to 16 residues. Germline V gene data show CDR1 as KGHDR and CDR2 as SFDVKD. This CDR3 is CATSEGGPLNYNEQFF. The CDR3 nucleotides are TGTGCCACCAGTGAGGGCGGGCCATTAAATTACAATGAGCAGTTCTTC.

This chain links TRBV5-1 with TRBJ1-1, with 7 bases aligning to TRBD1. Germline V gene lookup returns CDR1 SGHRS and CDR2 YFSETQ. The CDR3 has 13 amino acids. J was trimmed by 11 bases and V by 4 bases; bases with no gene match: 11. CDR3 amino acids: CASSPDRTGRAFF. The CDR3 bases are TGCGCCAGCAGCCCGGATAGGACAGGAAGGGCTTTCTTT.

This sequence joins TRBV6-5 and TRBJ2-1, with D perhaps TRBD1 (6 bases). The CDR3 runs to 13 residues. V was trimmed by 7 bases and J by 4 bases, leaving 11 bases between them. Germline CDR1 is MNHEY and CDR2 is SVGAGI. The DNA of the CDR3 is TGTGCCAGCAACGAACAGGGATACAATGAGCAGTTCTTC. It encodes CASNEQGYNEQFF.